The 15 T cell receptor beta chains below were found in one sample sequenced in a study of identical twins. From the 5' RACE reads, TCRdb called clonotypes with MiXCR, one entry per CDR3 protein. Among roughly 570,000 distinct CDR3 sequences, approximately 9.6% were seen once, and the ten largest hold under 3%. These sequences were also reported in another study, on yellow fever vaccine responses in identical twins.

The sequenced sample was PBMCs. Receptors originate from a woman aged 18-35 years in good health.

V usage is TRBV29-1 and J usage is TRBJ2-7, with a possible D match to TRBD2 (7 bases). This CDR3 region has 13 residues. V gave up 7 bases and J gave up 4 bases, with 17 bases separating them. Germline V CDR1 and CDR2: SQVTM, ANQGSEA. CDR3 DNA sequence: TGCAGCGGGGGGGGGCAGGGGAAATACGAGCAGTACTTC. Protein product: CSGGGQGKYEQYF.

This clonotype has more than one count but fewer than ten. CDR3 nucleotide sequence: TGTGCCAGCAGAACCGGTCTAGCGGGAAACATTCAGTACTTC. Translating gives CASRTGLAGNIQYF. J is TRBJ2-4 and V is TRBV6-1, with 8 bases aligning to TRBD2. The germline CDR1 and CDR2 sequences are MNHNS and SASEGT. The trim removed 6 bases at V and 6 bases at J, leaving 7 bases unmatched. The CDR3 has 14 amino acids.

There are many counts of this clonotype. V is TRBV27 and J is TRBJ2-3; 11 positions agree with TRBD2. The CDR3 has 16 residues. CDR1 MNHEY and CDR2 SMNVEV come from the germline V gene (reference sequence). Trimming at V came to 1 base and at J to 4 bases, leaving 4 bases not matched to a gene. This chain's CDR3 is CASSLLSSGGADTQYF. For the CDR3, the DNA is TGTGCCAGCAGTTTATTGAGTAGCGGGGGGGCAGATACGCAGTATTTT.

This clonotype has a handful of counts. The chain is built from TRBV20-1 and TRBJ2-1; 7 bases match TRBD2. CDR1 and CDR2 from the germline V gene are DFQATT and SNEGSKA (reference sequence). Germline trimming cut 1 base from V and 4 bases from J; bases unmatched to any gene: 7. CDR3 length: 15 amino acids. The CDR3 is CSARAVAGTYNEQFF. CDR3 nucleotides: TGCAGTGCTAGAGCAGTAGCGGGTACTTACAATGAGCAGTTCTTC.

This clonotype was picked up many times. The genes are TRBV7-2 and TRBJ2-7; the match to TRBD2 covers 9 bases. The germline gives CDR1 SGHTA, CDR2 FQGNSA. V shed 1 base and J 3 bases; nucleotides not matched to a gene: 4. This CDR3 spans 15 amino acids. The CDR3 is CASSLVRGGYYEQYF. As DNA, the CDR3 is TGTGCCAGCAGCTTAGTGCGGGGGGGGTACTACGAGCAGTACTTC.

J is TRBJ2-1 and V is TRBV20-1; possible D gene TRBD2, 5 bases. This CDR3 has 15 amino acids. Germline V CDR1 and CDR2: DFQATT, SNEGSKA (reference sequence). With 3 bases removed from V and 5 bases from J, the gap between germline ends came to 17 bases. In nucleotides, the CDR3 is TGCAGTGCTAGCGGGGTACTGTCCTTCGACAATGAGCAGTTCTTC. Its protein product is CSASGVLSFDNEQFF.

The rearrangement links TRBV13 to TRBJ2-1; D is possibly TRBD1 (6 bases). Germline V gene lookup returns CDR1 PRHDT and CDR2 FYEKMQ (reference sequence). The CDR3 runs to 17 residues. Trimming pared 0 bases from V and 4 bases from J, leaving 16 bases between. The CDR3 coding sequence is TGTGCCAGCAGCTTAGGGAACAGGGTAGGTGGGTACAATGAGCAGTTCTTC. Amino acids: CASSLGNRVGGYNEQFF.

This clonotype has a handful of counts. V is TRBV7-3 and J is TRBJ2-1; 8 bases are shared with TRBD2. There are 16 residues in the CDR3. Germline V gene sequence: CDR1 SGHTA, CDR2 FQGTGA. The junction had 10 bases not matched to a gene; V was cut back by 2 bases and J by 7 bases. The CDR3 region is CASSLELAAGRNEQFF. The CDR3 region has the DNA TGTGCCAGCAGCTTAGAACTAGCGGCCGGGAGGAATGAGCAGTTCTTC.

This clonotype has at least ten counts. The V call is TRBV5-1, the J call TRBJ2-2; no firm D call. Germline CDR1 reads SGHRS; CDR2 reads YFSETQ. V was trimmed by 0 bases and J by 4 bases, leaving 7 bases between them. There are 14 residues in the CDR3. CDR3 residues: CASSLGWGTGELFF. In nucleotides, the CDR3 is TGCGCCAGCAGCTTGGGCTGGGGCACCGGGGAGCTGTTTTTT.

This clonotype showed up many times. The V gene is TRBV25-1, the J gene TRBJ1-1, with D possibly being TRBD1 (5 bases). This CDR3 has 16 residues. V lost 4 bases and J lost 3, with 18 bases in between. The V gene's germline CDR1 is MGHDK and CDR2 SYGVNS. The CDR3 sequence is CASSGVGGIGDTEAFF. DNA for the CDR3: TGTGCCAGCAGTGGGGTCGGGGGGATTGGGGACACTGAAGCTTTCTTT.

The genes are TRBV7-9 and TRBJ2-6; D gene ambiguous. Germline V lookup: CDR1 SEHNR, CDR2 FQNEAQ (reference sequence). V lost 5 bases to trimming and J lost 3 bases, with 11 bases between them. The CDR3 covers 15 residues. DNA for the CDR3: TGTGCCAGCAGCCATTCGAAGCGTGGGGCCAACGTCCTGACTTTC. Translation: CASSHSKRGANVLTF.

In this sample, this clonotype turned up a few times. The chain carries TRBV2 and TRBJ1-2; D remains ambiguous. Trimming pared 7 bases from V and 4 bases from J, leaving 10 bases between. This CDR3 has 12 residues. CDR1 SNHLY and CDR2 FYNNEI come from the germline V gene. CDR3 loop: CASTGSTYGYTF. DNA for the CDR3: TGTGCCAGCACGGGTAGCACCTATGGCTACACCTTC.

The CDR3 protein is CASSSPSGSSYEQYF. CDR3 nucleotides: TGTGCCAGCAGTTCCCCTAGCGGGAGCTCCTACGAGCAGTACTTC. The chain is built from TRBV6-5 and TRBJ2-7, with TRBD2 matching over 10 bases. After removal of 4 bases from V and 0 bases from J, the junction contained 3 bases not matched to a gene. The CDR3 has 15 residues. Looked up from germline, CDR1 is MNHEY and CDR2 is SVGAGI.

At least ten counts were recorded for this clonotype. The rearrangement links TRBV20-1 to TRBJ2-1; 14 nucleotides line up with TRBD2. This CDR3 has 14 amino acids. V was clipped by 2 bases and J by 10 bases; unmatched bases: 4. Germline assignment: CDR1 DFQATT and CDR2 SNEGSKA (reference sequence). CDR3 DNA sequence: TGCAGTGCTAGAAAGAGACTAGCGGGAGGGGAGCAGTTCTTC. This sequence encodes CSARKRLAGGEQFF.

In its sample, this clonotype was seen a few times. The rearrangement uses TRBV3-1 and TRBJ2-5, with D hard to call. V was shortened by 2 bases and J by 5 bases, with 9 bases between the two germline ends. Looked up from germline, CDR1 is LGHDT and CDR2 is YNNKEL (reference sequence). CDR3 length: 13 residues. The CDR3 is CASSQLQLETQYF. The DNA of the CDR3 is TGTGCCAGCAGCCAATTACAATTGGAGACCCAGTACTTC.